Sequencing of this T cell receptor beta chain was carried out in a study of CD8+ T cells in alopecia areata. Study-wide findings and caveats: Numerous expanded lesional clones remained in scalp and blood during tofacitinib.

Described treatment: oral pan-JAK inhibitor, 5-10 mg twice daily. Researchers took lesional scalp punch biopsies and peripheral blood from people who were alopecia areata patients. Extraction and reverse transcription of RNA yielded cDNA as the sequencing template. Sequencing was performed with immunoSEQ multiplex PCR; in TCRdb, only in-frame clones are kept and a portion is missing. This table holds 150,000 to 200,000 clones, more than 55% found once. About this clone: Its antigen remains unidentified.

This material consisted of CD4+ T cells sorted from blood, taken around week 49, from a patient treated with tofacitinib. This TCR was recovered from a human donor with alopecia areata.

CDR3 DNA: TGTGCCAGCTCAGCTACTATGAACACTGAAGCTTTCTTT. It encodes CASSATMNTEAFF. The chain carries TRBV18 and TRBJ1-1; D is unresolved. The ends were cut back, 5 bases at V and 0 bases at J, with 7 bases in the middle. The CDR3 consists of 13 residues. Germline lookup yields CDR1 KGHSH and CDR2 LQKENI.